Below, 8 T cell receptor beta chains from the same sample are listed, as sequenced in a study of T-cell reconstitution after alpha-beta-depleted transplantation in children. Preparing the TCRbeta library involved the use of unique molecular identifiers. In TCRdb, the PCR reads were re-called with MiXCR into one record per CDR3 protein. The repertoire holds 250,000 to 350,000 distinct CDR3 sequences, 9.9% seen once, with over 9% in the top ten. Here the sequenced sample was PBMCs from the stem cell graft donor, taken from the stem cell graft. These receptor sequences come from a human donor who donated a stem cell graft to a child with SCID.

This clonotype was detected only a few times. The chain has TRBV4-1 and TRBJ1-1; a possible D gene is TRBD1 (5 bases). CDR3 length equals 15 residues. V was cut by 2 bases and J by 3 bases, with 13 bases left in between. Per germline, CDR1 MGHRA and CDR2 YSYEKL. CDR3 sequence: CASSQQTGVYTEAFF. In DNA, the CDR3 is TGCGCCAGCAGCCAACAAACAGGAGTTTACACTGAAGCTTTCTTT.

This clonotype was counted ten times or more. The chain has TRBV27 and TRBJ2-1, with D possibly matching TRBD2 (6 bases). Germline values: CDR1 MNHEY, CDR2 SMNVEV (reference sequence). V gave up 3 bases and J gave up 6 bases, with 12 bases separating them. The CDR3 runs to 14 residues. CDR3 loop: CASSFGGSVNEQFF. The CDR3 DNA follows: TGTGCCAGCAGTTTTGGAGGGTCCGTCAATGAGCAGTTCTTC.

The chain employs TRBV20-1 and TRBJ2-1; TRBD2 matches 8 bases. The junction had 15 bases not matched to a gene; V was cut back by 6 bases and J by 8 bases. The CDR3 is 15 amino acids. Per the germline V gene, CDR1 is DFQATT and CDR2 is SNEGSKA (reference sequence). CDR3 sequence (DNA): TGCAGTGCCCTACTCTTAGCGGGGAGGGGCGATGAGCAGTTCTTC. Translated, it gives CSALLLAGRGDEQFF.

Many counts were recorded for this clonotype. The V call is TRBV12-3 or TRBV12-4, the J call TRBJ1-5; 9 bases line up with TRBD1. The CDR3 consists of 15 residues. After removal of 4 bases from V and 10 bases from J, the junction contained 11 bases not matched to a gene. CDR3 sequence (DNA): TGTGCCAGCAGTTGGACAGGGGCCTCCCAGGCACCCCAGCATTTT. This codes for CASSWTGASQAPQHF.

This clonotype occurred a few times. The DNA of the CDR3 is TGCGCCAGCAGCCCCGGGTCACTAGCGGCAGATACGCAGTATTTT. This translates into CASSPGSLAADTQYF. The chain joins TRBV5-1 to TRBJ2-3; 8 nucleotides agree with TRBD2. The CDR3 runs 15 residues. The trim removed 4 bases at V and 4 bases at J, leaving 8 bases unmatched. Germline CDR1 SGHRS, CDR2 YFSETQ.

The genes are TRBV6-5 and TRBJ1-6; D unclear. CDR1 is MNHEY, CDR2 SVGAGI, per germline. This CDR3 is built from 15 residues. Trimming left V 0 bases short and J 11 bases short, with 14 bases between. The DNA of the CDR3 is TGTGCCAGCAGTTACTCGGGCGGGGTTACGGCACCCCTCCACTTT. It translates to CASSYSGGVTAPLHF.

The genes are TRBV5-1 and TRBJ1-6; possible D gene TRBD1, 6 bases. The CDR3 covers 15 residues. V was cut by 6 bases and J by 4 bases, with 14 bases left in between. Germline-derived CDR1 and CDR2 are SGHRS and YFSETQ. The CDR3 sequence is CASKKDSFYNSPLHF. The CDR3 bases are TGCGCCAGCAAGAAGGACAGCTTTTATAATTCACCCCTCCACTTT.

V usage is TRBV6-5 and J usage is TRBJ1-2; D remains ambiguous. Germline V lookup: CDR1 MNHEY, CDR2 SVGAGI. There are 18 residues in the CDR3. V was pared by 5 bases and J by 8 bases, with 30 bases between. CDR3 nucleotide sequence: TGTGCCAGCAGTAACGGGGTAGAGTACTCCCCGGACCCGGGCGGCTACACCTTC. It translates to CASSNGVEYSPDPGGYTF.